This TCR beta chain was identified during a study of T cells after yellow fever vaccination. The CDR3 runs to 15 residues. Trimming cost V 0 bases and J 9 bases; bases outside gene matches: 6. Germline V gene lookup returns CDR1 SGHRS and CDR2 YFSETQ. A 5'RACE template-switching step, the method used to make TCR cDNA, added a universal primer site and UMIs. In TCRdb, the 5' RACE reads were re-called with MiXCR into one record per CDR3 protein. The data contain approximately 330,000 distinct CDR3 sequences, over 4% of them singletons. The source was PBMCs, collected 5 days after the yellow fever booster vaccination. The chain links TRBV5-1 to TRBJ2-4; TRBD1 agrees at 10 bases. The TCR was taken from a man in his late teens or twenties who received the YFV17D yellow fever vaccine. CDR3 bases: TGCGCCAGCAGCTTGGAGGGACAGGGGCGAGGCATTCAGTACTTC. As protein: CASSLEGQGRGIQYF.